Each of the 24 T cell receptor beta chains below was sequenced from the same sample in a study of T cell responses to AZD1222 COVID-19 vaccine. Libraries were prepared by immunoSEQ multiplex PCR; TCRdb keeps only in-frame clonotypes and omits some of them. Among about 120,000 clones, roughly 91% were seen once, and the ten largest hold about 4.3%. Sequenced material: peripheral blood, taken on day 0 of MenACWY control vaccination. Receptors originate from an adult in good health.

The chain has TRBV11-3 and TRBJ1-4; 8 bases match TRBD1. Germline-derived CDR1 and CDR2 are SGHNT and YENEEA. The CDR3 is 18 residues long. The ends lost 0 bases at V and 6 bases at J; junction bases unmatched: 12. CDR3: CASSLDHIRGQCDEKLFF. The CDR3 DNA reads TGTGCCAGCAGCTTAGATCATATCAGGGGGCAGTGTGATGAAAAACTGTTTTTT.

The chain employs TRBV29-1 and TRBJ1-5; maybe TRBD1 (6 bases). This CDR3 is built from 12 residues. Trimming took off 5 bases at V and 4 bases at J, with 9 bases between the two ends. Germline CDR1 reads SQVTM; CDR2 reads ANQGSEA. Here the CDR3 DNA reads TGCAGCGTTACTACAGGGAATCAGCCCCAGCATTTT. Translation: CSVTTGNQPQHF.

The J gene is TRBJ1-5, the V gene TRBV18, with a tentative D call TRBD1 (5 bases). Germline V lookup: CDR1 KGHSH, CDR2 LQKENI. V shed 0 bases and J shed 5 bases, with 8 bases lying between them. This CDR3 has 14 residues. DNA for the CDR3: TGTGCCAGCTCACCACCGGGAGGGGATCAGCCCCAGCATTTT. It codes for CASSPPGGDQPQHF.

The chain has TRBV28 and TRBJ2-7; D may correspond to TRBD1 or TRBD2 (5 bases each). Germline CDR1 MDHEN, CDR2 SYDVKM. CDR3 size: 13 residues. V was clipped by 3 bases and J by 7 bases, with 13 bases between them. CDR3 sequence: CASSLGVWREQYV. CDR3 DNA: TGTGCCAGCAGTTTGGGGGTCTGGCGGGAGCAGTACGTC.

CDR3 coding DNA: TGTGCCAGCACCTCTGGGACACCCCTCCACTTT. This translates into CASTSGTPLHF. V is TRBV7-9 and J is TRBJ1-6; no reliable D call. Trimming left V 7 bases short and J 11 bases short, with 9 bases between. CDR3 length: 11 amino acids. Germline values: CDR1 SEHNR, CDR2 FQNEAQ (reference sequence).

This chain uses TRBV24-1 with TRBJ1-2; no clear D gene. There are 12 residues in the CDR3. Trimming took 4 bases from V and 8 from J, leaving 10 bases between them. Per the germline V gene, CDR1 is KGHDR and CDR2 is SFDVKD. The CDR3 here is CATSEAVTGYTF. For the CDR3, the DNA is TGTGCCACCAGTGAAGCAGTGACGGGCTACACCTTC.

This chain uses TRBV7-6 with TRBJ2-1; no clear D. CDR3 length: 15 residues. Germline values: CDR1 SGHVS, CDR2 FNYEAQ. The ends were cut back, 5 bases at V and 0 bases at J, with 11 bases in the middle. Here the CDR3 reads CASSNKVSSYNEQFF. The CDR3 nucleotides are TGTGCCAGCAGCAATAAGGTCAGCTCCTACAATGAGCAGTTCTTC.

The CDR3 protein is CASSDLGQGFDYGYTF. The CDR3 DNA is TGTGCCAGCAGTGACCTGGGACAGGGTTTCGACTATGGCTACACCTTC. The chain carries TRBV25-1 and TRBJ1-2; TRBD1 matches 9 bases. The ends lost 3 bases at V and 3 bases at J; junction bases unmatched: 8. From germline, CDR1 is MGHDK and CDR2 SYGVNS. CDR3 length: 16 residues.

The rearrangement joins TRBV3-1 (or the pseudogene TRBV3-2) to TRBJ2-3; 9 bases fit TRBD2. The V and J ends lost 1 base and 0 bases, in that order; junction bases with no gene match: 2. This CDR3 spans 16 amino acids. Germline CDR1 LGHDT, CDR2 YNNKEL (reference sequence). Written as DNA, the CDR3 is TGTGCCAGCAGCCAAGGACTAGCGGCTAGCACAGATACGCAGTATTTT. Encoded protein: CASSQGLAASTDTQYF.

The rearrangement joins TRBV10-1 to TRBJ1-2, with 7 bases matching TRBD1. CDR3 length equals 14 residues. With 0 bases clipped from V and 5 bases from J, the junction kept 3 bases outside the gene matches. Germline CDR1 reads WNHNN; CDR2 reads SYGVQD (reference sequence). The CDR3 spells CASSESGQIYGYTF. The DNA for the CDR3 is TGCGCCAGCAGTGAGTCGGGACAGATATATGGCTACACCTTC.

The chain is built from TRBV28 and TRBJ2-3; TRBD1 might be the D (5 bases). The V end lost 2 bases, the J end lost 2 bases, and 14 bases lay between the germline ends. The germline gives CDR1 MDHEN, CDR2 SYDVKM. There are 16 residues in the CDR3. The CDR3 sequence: CASSLGAVVFTDTQYF. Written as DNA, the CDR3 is TGTGCCAGCAGTTTAGGGGCCGTGGTTTTCACAGATACGCAGTATTTT.

The CDR3 sequence is CASSGWTGMNTEAFF. CDR3 sequence (DNA): TGTGCCAGCTCAGGATGGACAGGGATGAACACTGAAGCTTTCTTT. V usage is TRBV18 and J usage is TRBJ1-1; 8 bases are a match to TRBD1. This CDR3 is built from 15 residues. V shed 5 bases and J 0 bases; nucleotides not matched to a gene: 5. Germline assignment: CDR1 KGHSH and CDR2 LQKENI. The variable domain in full, with the rest retrieved from reference TRBV18 and TRBJ1-1, is NAGVMQNPRHLVRRRGQEARLRCSPMKGHSHVYWYRQLPEEGLKFMVYLQKENIIDESGMPKERFSAEFPKEGPSILRIQQVVRGDSAAYFCASSGWTGMNTEAFFGQGTRLTVV.

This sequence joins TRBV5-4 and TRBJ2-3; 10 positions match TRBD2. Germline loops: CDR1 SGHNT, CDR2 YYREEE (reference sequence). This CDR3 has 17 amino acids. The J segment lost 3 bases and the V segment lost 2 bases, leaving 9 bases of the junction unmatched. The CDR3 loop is CASSFDQRGGKTDTQYF. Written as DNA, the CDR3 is TGTGCCAGCAGCTTTGACCAGCGGGGGGGTAAGACAGATACGCAGTATTTT.

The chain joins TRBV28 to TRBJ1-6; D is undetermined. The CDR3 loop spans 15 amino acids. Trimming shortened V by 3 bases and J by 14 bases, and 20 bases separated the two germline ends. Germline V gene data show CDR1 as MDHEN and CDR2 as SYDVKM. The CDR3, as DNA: TGTGCCAGCAGTTTGGGCGGCACAGCGCAGCGATCCCTCCACTTT. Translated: CASSLGGTAQRSLHF.

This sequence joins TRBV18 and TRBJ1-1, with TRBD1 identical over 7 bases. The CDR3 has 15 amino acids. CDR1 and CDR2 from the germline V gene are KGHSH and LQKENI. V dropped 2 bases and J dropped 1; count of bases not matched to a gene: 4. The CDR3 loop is CASSPLTGANTEAFF. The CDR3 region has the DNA TGTGCCAGCTCACCATTAACAGGGGCGAACACTGAAGCTTTCTTT. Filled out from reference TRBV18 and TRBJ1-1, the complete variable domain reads NAGVMQNPRHLVRRRGQEARLRCSPMKGHSHVYWYRQLPEEGLKFMVYLQKENIIDESGMPKERFSAEFPKEGPSILRIQQVVRGDSAAYFCASSPLTGANTEAFFGQGTRLTVV.

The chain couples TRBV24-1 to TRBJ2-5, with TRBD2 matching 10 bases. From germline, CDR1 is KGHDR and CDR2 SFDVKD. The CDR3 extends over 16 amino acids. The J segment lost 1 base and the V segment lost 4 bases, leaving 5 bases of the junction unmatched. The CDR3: CATSDPLAGGQETQYF. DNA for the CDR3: TGTGCCACCAGTGACCCTTTAGCGGGAGGCCAAGAGACCCAGTACTTC.

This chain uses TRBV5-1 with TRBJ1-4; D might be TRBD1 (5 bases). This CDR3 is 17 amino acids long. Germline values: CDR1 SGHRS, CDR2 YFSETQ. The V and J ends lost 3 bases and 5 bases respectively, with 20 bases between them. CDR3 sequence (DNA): TGCGCCAGCAGCTCCCAATCCCCTCAGGGATCAAATGAAAAACTGTTTTTT. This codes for CASSSQSPQGSNEKLFF.

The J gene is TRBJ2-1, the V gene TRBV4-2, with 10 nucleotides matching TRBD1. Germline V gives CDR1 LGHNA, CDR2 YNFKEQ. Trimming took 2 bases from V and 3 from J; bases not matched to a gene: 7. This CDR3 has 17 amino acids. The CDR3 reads CASSQTTTGGFYNEQFF. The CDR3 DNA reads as TGTGCCAGCAGCCAAACGACGACAGGGGGCTTCTACAATGAGCAGTTCTTC.

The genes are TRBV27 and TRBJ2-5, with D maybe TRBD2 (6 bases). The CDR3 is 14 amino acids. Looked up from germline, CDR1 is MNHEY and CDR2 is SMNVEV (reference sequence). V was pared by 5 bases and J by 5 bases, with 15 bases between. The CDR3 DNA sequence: TGTGCCAGCAGTCCGACGGGAGCCTTTGAGACCCAGTACTTC. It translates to CASSPTGAFETQYF.

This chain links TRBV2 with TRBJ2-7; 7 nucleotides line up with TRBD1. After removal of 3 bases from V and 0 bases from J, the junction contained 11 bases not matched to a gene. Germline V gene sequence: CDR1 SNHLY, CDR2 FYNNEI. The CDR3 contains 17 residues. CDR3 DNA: TGTGCCAGCAGTGAGGAGTCCAAGACAGGGAGCTCCTACGAGCAGTACGTC. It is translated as CASSEESKTGSSYEQYV.

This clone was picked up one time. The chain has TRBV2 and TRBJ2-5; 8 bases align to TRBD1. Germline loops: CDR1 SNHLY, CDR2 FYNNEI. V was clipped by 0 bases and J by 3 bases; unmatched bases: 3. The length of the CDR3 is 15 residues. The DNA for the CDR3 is TGTGCCAGCAGTGAAGCGACAGGGGTTGAAGAGACCCAGTACTTC. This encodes CASSEATGVEETQYF.

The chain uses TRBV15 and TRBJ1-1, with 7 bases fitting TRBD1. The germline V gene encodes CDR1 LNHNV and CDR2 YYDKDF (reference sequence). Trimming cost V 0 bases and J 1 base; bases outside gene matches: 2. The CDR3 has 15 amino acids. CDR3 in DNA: TGTGCCACCAGCAGAGAGACAGGGAGGAACACTGAAGCTTTCTTT. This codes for CATSRETGRNTEAFF.

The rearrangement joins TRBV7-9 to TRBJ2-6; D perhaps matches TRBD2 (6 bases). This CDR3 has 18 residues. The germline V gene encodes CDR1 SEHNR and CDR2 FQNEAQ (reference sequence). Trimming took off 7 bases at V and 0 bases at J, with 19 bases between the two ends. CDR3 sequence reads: CASIPWRDPYSGANVLTF. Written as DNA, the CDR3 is TGTGCCAGCATCCCCTGGAGGGATCCTTACTCTGGGGCCAACGTCCTGACTTTC.

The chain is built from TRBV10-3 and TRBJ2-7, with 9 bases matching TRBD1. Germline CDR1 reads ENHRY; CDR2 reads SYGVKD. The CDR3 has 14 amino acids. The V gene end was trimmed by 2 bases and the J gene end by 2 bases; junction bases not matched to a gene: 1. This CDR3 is CAISERQGAYEQYV. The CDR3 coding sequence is TGTGCCATCAGTGAGCGACAGGGGGCCTACGAGCAGTACGTC.